These 31 T cell receptor beta chains were sequenced from one sample in a study of molecular identifiers for immune sequencing clone quantification. Each CDR3 protein gets one entry after TCRdb re-called the PCR reads with MiXCR. Of about 510,000 distinct CDR3 sequences detected, roughly 26% appear once; the ten largest clones hold just over 0.75%. Sequenced input: naive CD8+ T cells from blood, with Jurkat cell RNA spiked in. Subset indicated: FACS-sorted CD8+CD4-CCR7+CD45RA+ naive T cells. The receptors were gathered from a human donor in good health. Some libraries in this study had Jurkat cell RNA spiked in.

The genes are TRBV28 and TRBJ1-1, with D tentatively TRBD1 (5 bases). The CDR3 spans 18 residues. V was clipped by 3 bases and J by 5 bases, with 25 bases between them. Germline-derived CDR1 and CDR2 are MDHEN and SYDVKM. The CDR3 here is CASSFFLLSTGLDTEAFF. In DNA form, the CDR3 reads TGTGCCAGCAGTTTTTTCCTGCTCTCCACAGGACTAGATACTGAAGCTTTCTTT.

This clonotype was recorded many times. This chain links TRBV15 with TRBJ2-1; TRBD1 might be the D (6 bases). The CDR3 runs 14 residues. The germline gives CDR1 LNHNV, CDR2 YYDKDF (reference sequence). The ends were cut back, 4 bases at V and 4 bases at J, with 11 bases in the middle. CDR3 nucleotide sequence: TGTGCCACCAGCATTCGACAGGTATACAATGAGCAGTTCTTC. Protein product: CATSIRQVYNEQFF.

J is TRBJ1-1 and V is TRBV28; D is unresolved. Germline V gene sequence: CDR1 MDHEN, CDR2 SYDVKM. The CDR3 consists of 15 residues. With 5 bases removed from V and 4 bases from J, the gap between germline ends came to 17 bases. The CDR3 loop reads CASSPPPRRTTEAFF. The DNA of the CDR3 is TGTGCCAGCAGTCCCCCCCCCAGGAGGACCACTGAAGCTTTCTTT.

With respect to this clonotype: Just one base apart from a much larger clone, this may be a read error. This CDR3 is CSARVPGLAGSQVF. CDR3 bases: TGCAGTGCTAGAGTACCGGGACTAGCGGGGTCCCAAGTCTTC. The chain has TRBV20-1 and TRBJ2-1, with 13 bases lining up with TRBD2. Germline CDR1 DFQATT, CDR2 SNEGSKA (reference sequence). This CDR3 has 14 amino acids.

This chain joins TRBV7-2 and TRBJ2-3; 15 nucleotides match TRBD2. V was clipped by 4 bases and J by 0 bases; unmatched bases: 5. CDR3 length equals 18 residues. The germline gives CDR1 SGHTA, CDR2 FQGNSA. CDR3 in amino acids: CASSWTSGRASSTDTQYF. The CDR3 region has the DNA TGTGCCAGCAGCTGGACTAGCGGGAGGGCGAGCAGCACAGATACGCAGTATTTT.

V is TRBV6-1 and J is TRBJ1-1; D remains unclear. V was clipped by 6 bases and J by 3 bases, with 14 bases between them. This CDR3 contains 14 residues. CDR1 and CDR2 from the germline V gene are MNHNS and SASEGT. The CDR3 coding sequence is TGTGCCAGCAGACATGATAAGTGGGACACTGAAGCTTTCTTT. Its protein is CASRHDKWDTEAFF.

In this sample, this clonotype turned up many times. The gene calls are TRBV4-2 and TRBJ2-7; 8 bases match TRBD1. Germline CDR1 reads LGHNA; CDR2 reads YNFKEQ. V lost 1 base and J lost 3; bases outside the gene matches: 2. The CDR3 contains 14 residues. The chain's CDR3 is CASSQGDRNYEQYF. The CDR3 DNA follows: TGTGCCAGCAGCCAAGGGGACAGGAACTACGAGCAGTACTTC.

This clonotype was detected a few times. The rearrangement uses TRBV7-9 and TRBJ2-2; 13 bases align to TRBD2. CDR3 length equals 15 residues. With V trimmed by 6 bases and J by 5 bases, 3 bases remained unmatched. Per germline, CDR1 SEHNR and CDR2 FQNEAQ (reference sequence). The CDR3 DNA reads as TGTGCCAGCAGTTCGACTAGCGGGAGGACCGGGGAGCTGTTTTTT. As protein: CASSSTSGRTGELFF. The full variable domain, completed using reference TRBV7-9 and TRBJ2-2, is DTGVSQNPRHKITKRGQNVTFRCDPISEHNRLYWYRQTLGQGPEFLTYFQNEAQLEKSRLLSDRFSAERPKGSFSTLEIQRTEQGDSAMYLCASSSTSGRTGELFFGEGSRLTVL.

The gene calls are TRBV4-3 and TRBJ2-7; 9 nucleotides agree with TRBD2. The germline gives CDR1 LGHNA, CDR2 YSLEER. The V segment lost 1 base and the J segment 1 base; nucleotides outside the gene matches: 2. This CDR3 comprises 15 residues. CDR3 nucleotides: TGCGCCAGCAGCCAAGGGACTAGCGCATCCTACGAGCAGTACTTC. Translation gives CASSQGTSASYEQYF.

V and J are TRBV4-3 and TRBJ1-4, with D possibly being TRBD1 (5 bases). This CDR3 comprises 18 residues. Germline values: CDR1 LGHNA, CDR2 YSLEER. V was clipped by 4 bases and J by 3 bases, with 21 bases between them. CDR3 residues: CASSLVWQAGGANEKLFF. CDR3 bases: TGCGCCAGCAGCCTGGTTTGGCAGGCCGGGGGGGCTAATGAAAAACTGTTTTTT.

This clonotype was found many times. The rearrangement joins TRBV7-9 to TRBJ2-2, with unresolved D. CDR1 and CDR2 (germline): SEHNR, FQNEAQ (reference sequence). V lost 3 bases and J 1 base, leaving 12 bases between the germline ends. This CDR3 is 16 amino acids long. The CDR3, as DNA: TGTGCCAGCAGCTTTCCCGTCAGACTGAACACCGGGGAGCTGTTTTTT. It is translated as CASSFPVRLNTGELFF.

This clonotype was seen a handful of times. The CDR3 sequence is CASSYSRATDRGDYGYTF. The CDR3 nucleotides read TGTGCCAGCAGTTACTCGAGGGCTACGGACAGGGGGGACTATGGCTACACCTTC. V is TRBV6-5 and J is TRBJ1-2; 10 bases line up with TRBD1. Germline CDR1 and CDR2: MNHEY and SVGAGI. This CDR3 has 18 residues. V lost 0 bases and J lost 3; bases outside the gene matches: 10.

Details on this clonotype: This clone may be a read error of a much larger clone one base away. This chain joins TRBV20-1 and TRBJ2-5; TRBD2 agrees at 8 bases. V lost 2 bases to trimming and J lost 9 bases; unmatched junction nucleotides: 8. The CDR3 contains 13 residues. Germline CDR1 and CDR2: DFQATT and SNEGSKA (reference sequence). CDR3 nucleotides: TGCAGTGCTAGAAAGCTACTAGCGGAGGCCCAGTACTTC. It codes for CSARKLLAEAQYF.

This clonotype was seen a few times. The rearrangement uses TRBV30 and TRBJ2-3; a possible D gene is TRBD1 (6 bases). V lost 4 bases and J lost 4, with 12 bases in between. CDR1 is GTSNPN and CDR2 is SVGIG in the germline V gene (reference sequence). There are 13 residues in the CDR3. This chain's CDR3 is CAWNDQGPDTQYF. CDR3 nucleotide sequence: TGTGCCTGGAACGATCAGGGGCCAGATACGCAGTATTTT.

This rearrangement joins TRBV5-1 to TRBJ2-7, with TRBD2 as a possible D gene (5 bases). The CDR3 covers 16 residues. Germline V CDR1 and CDR2: SGHRS, YFSETQ. Trimming removed 1 base from V and 5 bases from J, with 19 bases in between. The chain's CDR3 is CASSLSPGWSTDEQYF. In nucleotides, the CDR3 is TGCGCCAGCAGCTTGTCTCCGGGGTGGAGTACAGACGAGCAGTACTTC. The full variable domain, in which reference TRBV5-1 and TRBJ2-7 provide the parts outside the CDR3, is KAGVTQTPRYLIKTRGQQVTLSCSPISGHRSVSWYQQTPGQGLQFLFEYFSETQRNKGNFPGRFSGRQFSNSRSEMNVSTLELGDSALYLCASSLSPGWSTDEQYFGPGTRLTVT.

The chain employs TRBV7-9 and TRBJ2-3; no definite D call. The CDR3 contains 13 residues. The V end lost 5 bases, the J end lost 3 bases, and 9 bases lay between the germline ends. The germline V gene encodes CDR1 SEHNR and CDR2 FQNEAQ (reference sequence). CDR3 DNA: TGTGCCAGCAGCGACCCGCGGACAGATACGCAGTATTTT. Its translation: CASSDPRTDTQYF.

Notes on this clonotype: Mismatch with germline at one junction end may stem from a read error. The chain carries TRBV6-2 or TRBV6-3 and TRBJ2-2, with 11 bases aligning to TRBD2. The CDR3 loop spans 18 amino acids. The V gene's germline CDR1 is MNHEY and CDR2 SVGEGT. CDR3 nucleotide sequence: TGTGCCAGCAGTTACTCGAGAGCTAGCGGGGGGAACACCGGGGAGCTGCTTTTT. Amino acids: CASSYSRASGGNTGELLF.

The chain couples TRBV5-6 to TRBJ1-5; 7 bases are shared with TRBD1. Losses at the gene ends were 5 bases for V and 5 bases for J; bases not matched to a gene: 19. CDR1 is SGHDT, CDR2 YYEEEE, per germline. The CDR3 has 18 amino acids. Here the CDR3 reads CASRHPHPGQRPYQPQHF. DNA for the CDR3: TGTGCCAGCAGACATCCCCACCCGGGACAGCGTCCTTATCAGCCCCAGCATTTT.

This clonotype was detected only a few times. The conserved final phenylalanine or tryptophan is absent from the CDR3, which likely points to a read error. This chain connects TRBV4-3 to TRBJ2-4; the D is unclear. Germline CDR1 and CDR2: LGHNA and YSLEER. The CDR3 covers 13 residues. V lost 0 bases and J lost 5, with 5 bases in between. This chain's CDR3 is CASSQENENIQYS. DNA of the CDR3: TGCGCCAGCAGCCAAGAGAACGAAAACATTCAGTACTCC.

The V gene is TRBV4-3, the J gene TRBJ2-7; either TRBD1 or TRBD2 may fit D (6 bases each). This CDR3 spans 18 amino acids. Trimming shortened V by 0 bases and J by 2 bases, and 20 bases separated the two germline ends. The germline V gene encodes CDR1 LGHNA and CDR2 YSLEER. CDR3 amino acids: CASSQDLTGGDIAYEQYF. The DNA of the CDR3 is TGCGCCAGCAGCCAAGATCTTACAGGCGGGGACATCGCCTACGAGCAGTACTTC.

There are a few counts of this clonotype. This chain uses TRBV20-1 with TRBJ2-3; 8 bases fit TRBD2. J was trimmed by 4 bases and V by 0 bases; bases with no gene match: 9. The CDR3 has 16 amino acids. From germline, CDR1 is DFQATT and CDR2 SNEGSKA (reference sequence). CDR3 bases: TGCAGTGCTAGAGATTATAGCGGGATTGTTGCAGATACGCAGTATTTT. Amino acid sequence: CSARDYSGIVADTQYF.

The CDR3 loop is CASSFGGISEQYF. CDR3 sequence (DNA): TGTGCCAGCAGTTTCGGGGGGATAAGCGAGCAGTACTTC. The J gene is TRBJ2-7, the V gene TRBV28, with 7 bases fitting TRBD2. The CDR3 totals 13 residues. Germline CDR1 is MDHEN and CDR2 is SYDVKM. Trimming removed 3 bases from V and 6 bases from J; junction bases left unmatched: 5.

The chain combines TRBV6-2 or TRBV6-3 with TRBJ2-1; no clear D gene. V was cut by 3 bases and J by 7 bases, with 25 bases left in between. This CDR3 contains 18 residues. Germline V CDR1 and CDR2: MNHEY, SVGEGT. The CDR3 DNA reads TGTGCCAGCAGTTATATAGGAGTGCGGCAGGTATTGGAAAATGAGCAGTTCTTC. It specifies CASSYIGVRQVLENEQFF.

This clonotype was seen a handful of times. CDR3 region: CSVEGRGSYNEQFF. The CDR3 nucleotides are TGCAGCGTTGAGGGCAGGGGATCCTACAATGAGCAGTTCTTC. V and J are TRBV29-1 and TRBJ2-1; D may be TRBD1 (6 bases). V shed 3 bases and J shed 1 base, with 10 bases lying between them. CDR1 SQVTM and CDR2 ANQGSEA come from the germline V gene. The CDR3 runs to 14 residues.

J is TRBJ2-3 and V is TRBV6-2 or TRBV6-3, with 8 bases fitting TRBD2. The CDR3 is 15 residues long. V was pared by 5 bases and J by 5 bases, with 9 bases of the junction left unmatched. The V gene's germline CDR1 is MNHEY and CDR2 SVGEGT. CDR3 residues: CASSPRQAGGDTQYF. The DNA of the CDR3 is TGTGCCAGCAGTCCGCGACAGGCGGGGGGAGATACGCAGTATTTT.

The rearrangement links TRBV7-9 to TRBJ2-7, with D possibly TRBD1 on 5 matching bases. Trimming stripped 0 bases from V and 4 bases from J, with 10 bases between. The CDR3 sequence is 14 residues long. Germline CDR1 reads SEHNR; CDR2 reads FQNEAQ (reference sequence). The CDR3 coding sequence is TGTGCCAGCAGCTTAGCGCAGCAGGGTTACGAGCAGTACTTC. Translated: CASSLAQQGYEQYF. The whole variable domain, filled in from reference TRBV7-9 and TRBJ2-7, reads DTGVSQNPRHKITKRGQNVTFRCDPISEHNRLYWYRQTLGQGPEFLTYFQNEAQLEKSRLLSDRFSAERPKGSFSTLEIQRTEQGDSAMYLCASSLAQQGYEQYFGPGTRLTVT.

This clonotype was picked up many times. The chain uses TRBV19 and TRBJ2-7, with a weak D call TRBD2 (5 bases). CDR1 is LNHDA, CDR2 SQIVND, per germline (reference sequence). This CDR3 is 13 amino acids long. Trimming took 10 bases from V and 5 from J, leaving 18 bases between them. The chain's CDR3 is CATSLTFGNEQYF. The DNA of the CDR3 is TGTGCCACCTCTCTCACGTTCGGGAACGAGCAGTACTTC.

This clonotype was seen only a few times. The CDR3 coding sequence is TGTGCCAGCAGCTTAGCTGTAGCGGGGGGGCAATACGAGCAGTACTTC. Its translation: CASSLAVAGGQYEQYF. The rearrangement links TRBV7-2 to TRBJ2-7; 11 positions agree with TRBD2. Germline V gives CDR1 SGHTA, CDR2 FQGNSA. V dropped 0 bases and J dropped 4; count of bases not matched to a gene: 5. This CDR3 region has 16 residues.

This clonotype was counted a few times. The chain uses TRBV4-3 and TRBJ2-7; either TRBD1 or TRBD2 may fit D (6 bases each). Trimming removed 0 bases at V and 6 bases at J, with 18 bases between. CDR3 length: 16 amino acids. CDR1 LGHNA and CDR2 YSLEER come from the germline V gene. CDR3 sequence: CASSQDMSRGLREQYF. CDR3 sequence (DNA): TGCGCCAGCAGCCAAGATATGAGCAGGGGACTCCGCGAGCAGTACTTC.

This clonotype occurred a few times. This chain joins TRBV12-3 or TRBV12-4 and TRBJ2-5, with TRBD1 as a possible D gene (5 bases). This CDR3 comprises 16 residues. Trimming removed 3 bases from V and 4 bases from J, with 18 bases in between. The chain's CDR3 is CASSFYRSGWGETQYF. The CDR3 bases are TGTGCCAGCAGTTTTTATCGGTCAGGGTGGGGAGAGACCCAGTACTTC.

The CDR3 DNA reads as TGTGCCAGCAGCGCAAAACAGGAGAACACTGAAGCTTTCTTT. This sequence encodes CASSAKQENTEAFF. The chain is built from TRBV9 and TRBJ1-1; weak D call: TRBD1 (5 bases). V lost 3 bases to trimming and J lost 1 base, with 10 bases between them. The germline V gene has CDR1 SGDLS and CDR2 YYNGEE. The CDR3 sequence is 14 residues long.